This TCR beta chain was documented in a study of blood T cell repertoires in COVID-19. The wider study: Specimens from acute and convalescent COVID-19 originated in the United States, Italy and Spain.

In the authors' methods: By means of reference gene primer amplification, nucleated cell counts were estimated. Repertoires were generated with immunoSEQ multiplex PCR, while TCRdb's copy carries only in-frame clones and drops some. Clone size and V and J calls were adopted from that table, with D and trimming inferred from the DNA. The sample holds 75,000 to 85,000 clones, roughly 85% seen once. This receptor was identified in a man aged 60 to 69 with COVID-19, enrolled during active disease. The specimen was peripheral blood.

The DNA of the CDR3 is TGTGCCAGCAGTTCCTCAGGGGGCGAAGGCTACACCTTC. Translation gives CASSSSGGEGYTF. J is TRBJ1-2 and V is TRBV28, with TRBD1 matching 8 bases. Germline V gene lookup returns CDR1 MDHEN and CDR2 SYDVKM. The CDR3 sequence is 13 residues long. Germline trimming cut 4 bases from V and 8 bases from J; bases unmatched to any gene: 6.